This TCR beta chain is drawn from a study of blood T cell repertoires in COVID-19. Across the study: Nucleic acid was either cDNA or gDNA, and it came from T cells, B-cell-depleted T cells, or PBMCs.

TCRdb's copy holds only in-frame clones and misses some; the assay was immunoSEQ multiplex PCR. The table shows about 82,000 clones, with 85% to 90% occurring only once. Study members were between roughly 18 and 90 years old and lived in 24 US regions. Participants had their cohort set by participant-reported clinical history. V lost 3 bases and J lost 6, with 23 bases in between. The CDR3 consists of 17 residues. CDR1 and CDR2 from the germline V gene are SGHTA and FQGNSA. This chain connects TRBV7-2 to TRBJ1-2, with D uncertain. The sequencing sample was made of PBMCs or T cells enriched from blood (not recorded which). The TCR was taken from a woman aged 45-65 years with acute COVID-19. CDR3: CASSFGGSLGGLNGYTF. The DNA of the CDR3 is TGTGCCAGCAGCTTTGGAGGAAGTTTGGGAGGGTTGAATGGCTACACCTTC.